This T cell receptor (beta chain) was identified in a study of beta chain features in type 1 diabetes. There are 14 residues in the CDR3. The germline CDR1 and CDR2 sequences are SNHLY and FYNNEI. The V gene end was trimmed by 6 bases and the J gene end by 8 bases; junction bases not matched to a gene: 8. Reverse transcribing all isolated RNA meant expressed TCRB transcripts were sequenced. It was found that naive, central memory and regulatory T cell samples averaged around 3.8 million reads. The method was immunoSEQ multiplex PCR; TCRdb's version includes in-frame clones alone and lacks a portion of them. Among 300,000 to 350,000 clones listed, 7.5% to 9% were seen once. This clone has only a few counts.

The chain recombines TRBV2 with TRBJ2-1, with 9 bases aligning to TRBD1. This TCR was sampled from a woman under 30 in good health. The source material was central memory CD4+ T cells from blood. This CDR3 reads CASSEQGAGDEQFF. The CDR3 DNA follows: TGTGCCAGCAGCGAACAGGGGGCGGGGGATGAGCAGTTCTTC.